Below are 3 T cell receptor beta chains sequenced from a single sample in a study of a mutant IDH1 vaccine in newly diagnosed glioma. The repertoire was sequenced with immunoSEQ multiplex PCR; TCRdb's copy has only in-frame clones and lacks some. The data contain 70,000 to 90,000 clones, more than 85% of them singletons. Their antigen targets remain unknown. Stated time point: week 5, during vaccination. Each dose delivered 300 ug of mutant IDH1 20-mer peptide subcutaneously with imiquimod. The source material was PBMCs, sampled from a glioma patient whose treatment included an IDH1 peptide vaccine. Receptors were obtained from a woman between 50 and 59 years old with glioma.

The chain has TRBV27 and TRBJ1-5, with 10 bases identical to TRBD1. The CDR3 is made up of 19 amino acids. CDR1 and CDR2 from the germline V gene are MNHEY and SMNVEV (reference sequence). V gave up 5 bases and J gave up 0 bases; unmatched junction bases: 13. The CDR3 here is CASSIRWDRGTGSNQPQHF. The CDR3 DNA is TGTGCCAGCAGTATACGTTGGGACAGGGGAACGGGTAGCAATCAGCCCCAGCATTTT.

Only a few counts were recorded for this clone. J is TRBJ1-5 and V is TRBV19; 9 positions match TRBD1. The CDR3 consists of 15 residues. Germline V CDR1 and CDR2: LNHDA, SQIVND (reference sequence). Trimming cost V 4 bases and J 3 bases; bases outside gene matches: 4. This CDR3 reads CASSTTGGSNQPQHF. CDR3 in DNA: TGTGCCAGTAGTACCACAGGGGGCTCCAATCAGCCCCAGCATTTT.

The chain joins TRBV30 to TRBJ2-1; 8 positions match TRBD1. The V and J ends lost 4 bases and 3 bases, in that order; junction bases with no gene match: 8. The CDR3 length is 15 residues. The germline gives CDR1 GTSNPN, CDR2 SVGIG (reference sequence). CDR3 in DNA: TGTGCCTGGACTCAGGGGGCTTCTGGCTACAATGAGCAGTTCTTC. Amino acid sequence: CAWTQGASGYNEQFF.